This TCR beta chain came from a study of shared clonotypes between healthy human individuals. Whole-study context: A couple of women and a few men aged 18 to 49 made up the donors. General study results and limits: Sequencing depth was a factor that was expected to affect clonotype sharing among donors.

Comments on this clone: Its matching antigen is unknown.

At the deep level, the assay was run. The protocol was immunoSEQ multiplex PCR, while the TCRdb copy is restricted to in-frame clones and leaves out a portion. The sample carries a few hundred thousand clones, around two thirds recorded once. Participating donors were healthy, HIV-negative adults free of recent acute infections or vaccinations. The sequencing input was memory CD4+ T cells sorted from blood. Subset defined: CD45RA-negative fraction. This clonotype was obtained from a man aged 25-40 years in good health.

This CDR3 is CASSEALNNQPQHF. The CDR3 DNA follows: TGTGCCAGCAGTGAAGCGCTGAACAATCAGCCCCAGCATTTT. The chain carries TRBV2 and TRBJ1-5; no clear D. CDR1 and CDR2 (germline): SNHLY, FYNNEI. The CDR3 length is 14 residues. Trimming left V 0 bases short and J 3 bases short, with 6 bases between.